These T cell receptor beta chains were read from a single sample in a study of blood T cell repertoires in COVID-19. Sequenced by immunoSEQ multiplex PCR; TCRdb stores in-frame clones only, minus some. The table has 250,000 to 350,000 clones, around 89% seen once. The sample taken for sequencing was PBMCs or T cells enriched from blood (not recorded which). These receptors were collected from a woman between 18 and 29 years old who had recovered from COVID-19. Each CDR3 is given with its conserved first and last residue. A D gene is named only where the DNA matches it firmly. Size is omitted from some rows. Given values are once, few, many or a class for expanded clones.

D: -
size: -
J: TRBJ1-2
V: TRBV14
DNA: TGTGCCAGCAGCCAAGATTTAACTAACTATGGCTACACCTTC
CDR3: CASSQDLTNYGYTF

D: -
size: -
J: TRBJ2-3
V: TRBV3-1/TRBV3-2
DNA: TGTGCCAGCAGCCAAGCAGTTCCGGGGACTAGCACAGATACGCAGTATTTT
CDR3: CASSQAVPGTSTDTQYF

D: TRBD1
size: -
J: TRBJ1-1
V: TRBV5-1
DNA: TGCGCCAGCAGCTCATTGACAGGGGCGGGACTTGAAGCTTTCTTT
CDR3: CASSSLTGAGLEAFF

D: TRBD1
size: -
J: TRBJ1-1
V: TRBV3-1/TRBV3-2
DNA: TGTGCCAGCAGCCAAGCAGGGGGTGAAGCTTTCTTT
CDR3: CASSQAGGEAFF

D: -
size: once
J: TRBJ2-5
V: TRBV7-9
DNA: TGTGCCAGCAGCTTAGGCGGCAGGGGAGAGACCCAGTACTTC
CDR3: CASSLGGRGETQYF

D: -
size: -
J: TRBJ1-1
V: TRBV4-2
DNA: TGTGCCAGCAGCCAAGTAGGGGACACTGAAGCTTTCTTT
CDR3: CASSQVGDTEAFF

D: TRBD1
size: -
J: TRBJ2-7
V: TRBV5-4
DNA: TGTGCCAGCAGCGACCGACAGGGGGGATCCTACGAGCAGTACTTC
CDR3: CASSDRQGGSYEQYF

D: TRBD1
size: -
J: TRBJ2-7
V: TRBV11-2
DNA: TGTGCCAGCAGCTTAGGGACAGGGGGCCGTTACGAGCAGTACTTC
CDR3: CASSLGTGGRYEQYF

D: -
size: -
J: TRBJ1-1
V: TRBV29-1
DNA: TGCAGCGTTGAGGGGGCCAAAAAAGCTTTCTTT
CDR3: CSVEGAKKAFF

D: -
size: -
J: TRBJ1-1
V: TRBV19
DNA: TGTGCCATCAGGTTTAGGGGCAGTAATGAAGCTTTCTTT
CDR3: CAIRFRGSNEAFF

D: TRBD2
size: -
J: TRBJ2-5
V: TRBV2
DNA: TGTGCCAGCAGGGACGGGGGGGCGGAGACCCAGTACTTC
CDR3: CASRDGGAETQYF

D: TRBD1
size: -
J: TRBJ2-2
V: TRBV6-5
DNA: TGTGCCACCCACAGGGGCCCCGTCGGGGAGCTGTTTTTT
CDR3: CATHRGPVGELFF

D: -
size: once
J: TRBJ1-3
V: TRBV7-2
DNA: TGTGCCAGCAGCCCTACAGGTTTCTCTGGAAACACCATATATTTT
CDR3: CASSPTGFSGNTIYF

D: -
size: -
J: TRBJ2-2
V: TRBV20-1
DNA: TGCAGTGCTAGTACTCCTACCGGGGAGCTGTTTTTT
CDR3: CSASTPTGELFF

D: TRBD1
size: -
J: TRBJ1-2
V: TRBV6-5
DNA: TGTGCCAGCAGATCGGGACAGCTCTACTATGGCTACACCTTC
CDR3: CASRSGQLYYGYTF

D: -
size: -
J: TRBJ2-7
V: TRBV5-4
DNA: TGTGCCAGCAGCTCCTCGGGATACGAGCAGTACTTC
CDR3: CASSSSGYEQYF

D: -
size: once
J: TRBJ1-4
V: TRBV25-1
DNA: TGTGCCAGCAGTGAATCTAGGGGAACTAATGAAAAACTGTTTTTT
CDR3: CASSESRGTNEKLFF

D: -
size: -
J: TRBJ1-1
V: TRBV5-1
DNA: TGCGCCAGCAGCGAAACCGGCGGGGGTGCGAACACTGAAGCTTTCTTT
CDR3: CASSETGGGANTEAFF

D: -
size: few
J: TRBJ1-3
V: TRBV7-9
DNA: TGTGCCAGCTCAGGCCCGAGTGGGAACACCATATATTTT
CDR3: CASSGPSGNTIYF

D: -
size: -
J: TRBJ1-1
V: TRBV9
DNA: TGTGCCAGCAGCGAGGGAGCCGGGGTGAACACTGAAGCTTTCTTT
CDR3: CASSEGAGVNTEAFF

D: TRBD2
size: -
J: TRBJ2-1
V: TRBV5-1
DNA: TGCGCCAGCAGCTTGGTCGGGACTAGCGGGGGAGTCAATGAGCAGTTCTTC
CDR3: CASSLVGTSGGVNEQFF

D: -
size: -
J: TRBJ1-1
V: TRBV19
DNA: TGTGCCAGTAGTATGGCAGGCCAATACACTGAAGCTTTCTTT
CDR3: CASSMAGQYTEAFF

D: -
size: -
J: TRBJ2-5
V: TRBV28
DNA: TGTGCCAGCAGTTATAGCCACACCGGGAGCGAAGAGACCCAGTACTTC
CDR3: CASSYSHTGSEETQYF

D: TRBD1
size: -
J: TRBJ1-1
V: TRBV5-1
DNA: TGCGCCAGCAGCTCTTACAGGGGGACTGAAGCTTTCTTT
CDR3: CASSSYRGTEAFF

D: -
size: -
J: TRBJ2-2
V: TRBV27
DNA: TGTGCCAGCAGTCTATTTCTTTCCGGGGAGCTGTTTTTT
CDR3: CASSLFLSGELFF

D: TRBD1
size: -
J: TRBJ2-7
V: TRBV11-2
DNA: TGTGCCAGCAGCTTAGTAGCTGGGACAGGGATCCACGAGCAGTACTTC
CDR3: CASSLVAGTGIHEQYF

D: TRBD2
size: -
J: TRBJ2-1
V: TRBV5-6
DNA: TGTGCCAGCAGCCTGGCCGGCGGCGGGGGGGCGGGTGAGCAGTTCTTC
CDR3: CASSLAGGGGAGEQFF

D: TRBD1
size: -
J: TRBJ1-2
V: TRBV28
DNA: TGTGCCAGCACCCCGGGACAGGGCCCTGGCTACACCTTC
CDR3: CASTPGQGPGYTF

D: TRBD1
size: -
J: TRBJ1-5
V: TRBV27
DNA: TGTGCCAGCAGTCCCGGGACAGACAATCAGCCCCAGCATTTT
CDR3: CASSPGTDNQPQHF

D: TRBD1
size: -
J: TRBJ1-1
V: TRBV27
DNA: TGTGCCAGCAGGCCGGACAGGGGGCTTACTGAAGCTTTCTTT
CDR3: CASRPDRGLTEAFF

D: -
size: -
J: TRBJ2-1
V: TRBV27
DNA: TGTGCCAGCAGAAACACGGGGTGGAATGAGCAGTTCTTC
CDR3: CASRNTGWNEQFF

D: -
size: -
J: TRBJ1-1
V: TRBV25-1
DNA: TGTGCCAGCAGTGAATCGGTTGCAGGGTCCACTGAAGCTTTCTTT
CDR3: CASSESVAGSTEAFF

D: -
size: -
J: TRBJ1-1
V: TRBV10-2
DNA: TGCGCCAGCAGTGACCCCACATCATTAGCTTTCTTT
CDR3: CASSDPTSLAFF

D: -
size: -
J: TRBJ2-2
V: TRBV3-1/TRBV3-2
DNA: TGTGCCAGCAGCATACGACTGGAGGCCGGGGAGCTGTTTTTT
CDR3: CASSIRLEAGELFF

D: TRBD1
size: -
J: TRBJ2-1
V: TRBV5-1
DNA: TGCGCCAGCAGCTGGACAGGGGGCTCCTACAATGAGCAGTTCTTC
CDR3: CASSWTGGSYNEQFF

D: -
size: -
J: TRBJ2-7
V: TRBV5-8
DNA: TGTGCCAGCAGAAAACCGGGACATCTAAGCGAGCAGTACTTC
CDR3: CASRKPGHLSEQYF

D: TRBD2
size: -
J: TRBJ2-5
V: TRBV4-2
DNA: TGTGCCAGCAGCCAACCGGGACTAGCGGGGGGGCAAGAGACCCAGTACTTC
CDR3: CASSQPGLAGGQETQYF

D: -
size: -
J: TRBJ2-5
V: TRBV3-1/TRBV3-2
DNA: TGTGCCAGCAGCCAAGATAGATTGGAGACCCAGTACTTC
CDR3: CASSQDRLETQYF

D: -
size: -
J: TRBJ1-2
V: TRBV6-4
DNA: TGTGCCAGCAGCTCGACCGTCTCAGGGGGCTACACCTTC
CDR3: CASSSTVSGGYTF

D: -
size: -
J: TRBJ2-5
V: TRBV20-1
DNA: TGCAGTGCTAGTGGCGGGCTCGTGGAGACCCAGTACTTC
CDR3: CSASGGLVETQYF

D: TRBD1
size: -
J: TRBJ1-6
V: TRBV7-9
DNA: TGTGCCAGCAGCTCCCGACAGGGACCCATTAATTCACCCCTCCACTTT
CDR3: CASSSRQGPINSPLHF

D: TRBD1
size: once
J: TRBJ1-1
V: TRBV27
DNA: TGTGCCAGCAGACAGACCGGGACAGGGAGTACTGAAGCTTTCTTT
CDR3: CASRQTGTGSTEAFF

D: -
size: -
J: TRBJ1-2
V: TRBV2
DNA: TGTGCCAGCAGTTCTCGGGGATATGGCTACACCTTC
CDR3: CASSSRGYGYTF

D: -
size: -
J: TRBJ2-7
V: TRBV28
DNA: TGTGCCAGCAGTTTAGGTATTTGGGCATACGAGCAGTACTTC
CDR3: CASSLGIWAYEQYF

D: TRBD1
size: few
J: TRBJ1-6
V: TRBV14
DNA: TGTGCCAGCAGCCAGACAGGGGTCGGTCCCCTCCACTTT
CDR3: CASSQTGVGPLHF

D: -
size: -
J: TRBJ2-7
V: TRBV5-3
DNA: TGTGCCAGAAGCTTGTTCCAGGGCACCCACGAGCAGTACTTC
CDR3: CARSLFQGTHEQYF

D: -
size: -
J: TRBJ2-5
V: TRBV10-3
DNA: TGTGCCATCCGGAGTAGCAAAGGGGGCCAAGAGACCCAGTACTTC
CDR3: CAIRSSKGGQETQYF

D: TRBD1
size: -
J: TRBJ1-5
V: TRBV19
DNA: TGTGCCAGTGCCAGTACAGGGGGGGGTCAGCCCCAGCATTTT
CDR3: CASASTGGGQPQHF

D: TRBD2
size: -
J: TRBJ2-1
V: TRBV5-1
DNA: TGCGCCAGCAGCTTCGGAAGCGGGGGGGCTAGAGGGAATGAGCAGTTCTTC
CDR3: CASSFGSGGARGNEQFF

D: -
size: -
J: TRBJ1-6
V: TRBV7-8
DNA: TGTGCCAGCAGCTTAGGCAGGCCTAATAATTCACCCCTCCACTTT
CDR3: CASSLGRPNNSPLHF

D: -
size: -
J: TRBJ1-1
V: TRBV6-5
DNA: TGTGCCAGCACCCCCGGAGGGAATGAAGCTTTCTTT
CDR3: CASTPGGNEAFF

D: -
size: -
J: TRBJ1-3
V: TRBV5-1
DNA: TGCGCCAGCAGCCTACTAGCTGACACCGTGGGAGGAAACACCATATATTTT
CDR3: CASSLLADTVGGNTIYF

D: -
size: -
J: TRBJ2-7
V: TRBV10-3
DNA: TGTGCCATCGGGGGCGGCGAGCAGTACTTC
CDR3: CAIGGGEQYF